The rows below give T cell receptor beta chains drawn from one sample of a study of cytomegalovirus exposure and HLA in healthy donors. Here immunoSEQ multiplex PCR was the method, and the copy in TCRdb shows in-frame clones only, minus some. The table shows under 150,000 clones, with 79% occurring only once. The specimen was PBMCs. The source of these receptors is a young man in good health and CMV-seronegative. Each CDR3 is given with its conserved first and last residue. The D gene is left open where the match is weak. A clone size is listed for some rows: how often the clone was seen (once, few, many), or a class if it is expanded.

TRBJ2-3,.,.,TRBV25-1,TGTGCCAGCAGTGAGGGGGACTTAAACACAGATACGCAGTATTTT,CASSEGDLNTDTQYF
TRBJ2-7,.,TRBD2,TRBV5-6,TGTGCCAGCAGCTCCTTACTAGCGGGAAGAGACGAGCAGTACTTC,CASSSLLAGRDEQYF
TRBJ1-4,few,.,TRBV10-3,TGTGCCATCAGTGAGTCTTTGGACAGCGGACCTGAAAAACTGTTTTTT,CAISESLDSGPEKLFF
TRBJ1-2,once,.,TRBV7-6,TGTGCCAGCAGCTTAGGCGGGGGACCTACTCAGCCTGGCTACACCTTC,CASSLGGGPTQPGYTF
TRBJ2-1,.,TRBD1,TRBV19,TGTGCCAGTAGTATCCAGGGGGTAGGTGAGCAGTTCTTC,CASSIQGVGEQFF
TRBJ2-2,.,TRBD2,TRBV2,TGTGCCAGCAGTGCCCCCGTAGCGGGAGTCTTGGACACCGGGGAGCTGTTTTTT,CASSAPVAGVLDTGELFF
TRBJ2-3,.,TRBD2,TRBV11-2,TGTGCCAGCAGCTTATACGGGGGGACGATCACAGATACGCAGTATTTT,CASSLYGGTITDTQYF
TRBJ2-7,.,.,TRBV4-3,TGCGCCAGCAGCCAAGAGAGCCCCTCCTACGAGCAGTACTTC,CASSQESPSYEQYF
TRBJ2-3,.,.,TRBV10-2,TGCGCCAGCAGTGAAACGGGAGATACGCAGTATTTT,CASSETGDTQYF
TRBJ2-2,few,TRBD2,TRBV9,TGTGCCAGCAGCGTACCGCGCAACGGACTAGCGGGAGGGAACACCGGGGAGCTGTTTTTT,CASSVPRNGLAGGNTGELFF
TRBJ1-2,.,.,TRBV18,TGTGCCAGCTCATCGCAGACAGATGATCAAGGGACCTTC,CASSSQTDDQGTF
TRBJ2-2,.,TRBD1,TRBV27,TGTGCCAGCAGTTACAGGGGCCTCCACACCGGGGAGCTGTTTTTT,CASSYRGLHTGELFF
TRBJ2-2,.,TRBD1,TRBV5-1,TGCGCCAGCAGCTTGATCGGACAGGGCTCCCTTCGGGACACCGGGGAGCTGTTTTTT,CASSLIGQGSLRDTGELFF
TRBJ2-6,few,.,TRBV4-2,TGTGCCAGCAGCCAAGTAGGGGGTTCCGGGGCCAACGTCCTGACTTTC,CASSQVGGSGANVLTF
TRBJ2-5,.,TRBD2,TRBV11-2,TGTGCCAGCAGCTTAGGGAGGACTAGCGGGAGTCAAGAGACCCAGTACTTC,CASSLGRTSGSQETQYF
TRBJ1-5,once,TRBD1,TRBV19,TGTGCCAGTATTTCTGGGACAGGGCCTAATCAGCCCCAGCATTTT,CASISGTGPNQPQHF
TRBJ1-1,medium-sized,.,TRBV5-4,TGTGCCAGCAGCTTCGACAGCCCTGAAGCTTTCTTT,CASSFDSPEAFF
TRBJ2-3,.,TRBD1,TRBV18,TGTGCCAGCTCACCCGGGACAGGGGGCACAGATACGCAGTATTTT,CASSPGTGGTDTQYF
TRBJ2-1,.,.,TRBV20-1,TGCAGTGCTAGACCTAACTTAGCGCAGTTCTTC,CSARPNLAQFF
TRBJ2-1,once,.,TRBV27,TGTGCCAGCAGTTTATGGTCGGGTGAGCAGTTCTTC,CASSLWSGEQFF
TRBJ1-5,.,TRBD1,TRBV19,TGTGCCAGTAGTATAGATAGGACAGGGTTTAGCAATCAGCCCCAGCATTTT,CASSIDRTGFSNQPQHF
TRBJ1-1,.,TRBD1,TRBV4-1,TGCGCCAGCAAGGGGCAGGGGGCGATGAACACTGAAGCTTTCTTT,CASKGQGAMNTEAFF
TRBJ2-3,.,TRBD2,TRBV9,TGTGCCAGCAGCGTGAACGTATTAGCGGGAGGGCCGAAAGATACGCAGTATTTT,CASSVNVLAGGPKDTQYF
TRBJ1-5,.,.,TRBV27,TGTGCCAGCAGTGGAAACACAGGAGGCAATCAGCCCCAGCATTTT,CASSGNTGGNQPQHF
TRBJ2-3,.,.,TRBV18,TGTGCCAGCTCACGAACGGCAGGGGGCACAGATACGCAGTATTTT,CASSRTAGGTDTQYF
TRBJ1-1,once,TRBD1,TRBV28,TGTGCCAGCAGCCTCTCAGGGGGGAACACTGAAGCTTTCTTT,CASSLSGGNTEAFF
TRBJ1-1,.,.,TRBV5-1,TGCGCCAGCAGCTTGGGGAGTCCAAACACTGAAGCTTTCTTT,CASSLGSPNTEAFF
TRBJ1-1,.,TRBD1,TRBV18,TGTGCCAGCTCACCACCCCGGACAGGGGTCATGAACACTGAAGCTTTCTTT,CASSPPRTGVMNTEAFF
TRBJ2-1,.,.,TRBV7-3,TGTGCCAGCAGCCACGGCGGGACCAATGAGCAGTTCTTC,CASSHGGTNEQFF
TRBJ1-4,.,.,TRBV5-1,TGCGCCAGCAGCGCGGGACATGAAAAACTGTTTTTT,CASSAGHEKLFF
TRBJ2-2,.,.,TRBV28,TGTGCCAGCAGCGCCCGGGGACACCGAACCGGGGAGCTGTTTTTT,CASSARGHRTGELFF
TRBJ2-1,few,.,TRBV6-6,TGTGCCAGCAGTTACTGGGCTAGCAACAATGAGCAGTTCTTC,CASSYWASNNEQFF
TRBJ2-1,.,TRBD2,TRBV7-2,TGTGCCAGCAGCAAGACTAGCACCGAGCAGTTCTTC,CASSKTSTEQFF
TRBJ2-1,.,.,TRBV5-8,TGTGCCAGCAGCTACGGACTGAGCTCCTACAATGAGCAGTTCTTC,CASSYGLSSYNEQFF
TRBJ1-2,.,.,TRBV29-1,TGCAGCGCATACAGGGTTTACTATGGCTACACCTTC,CSAYRVYYGYTF
TRBJ2-2,.,.,TRBV9,TGTGCCAGCGACTCCCCCGGGGAGCTGTTTTTT,CASDSPGELFF
TRBJ1-5,once,TRBD1,TRBV9,TGTGCCAGCAGCACCCAGGACAGGCAAAGGCGGCCCCAGCATTTT,CASSTQDRQRRPQHF
TRBJ2-3,.,.,TRBV7-6,TGTGCCAGCAGCCACCCTAGTTGGAGGGATACGCAGTATTTT,CASSHPSWRDTQYF
TRBJ1-3,once,.,TRBV28,TGTGCCAGCAGTTACTTGGAGAAGAGAAACACCATATATTTT,CASSYLEKRNTIYF
TRBJ1-1,.,TRBD1,TRBV6-5,TGTGCCAGCACCCAAGACAGGGTGAAGGCTTTCTTT,CASTQDRVKAFF
TRBJ2-1,.,TRBD2,TRBV7-9,TGTGCCAGCAGCTTAAGGGAGGGCTCCTACAATGAGCAGTTCTTC,CASSLREGSYNEQFF
TRBJ2-1,.,.,TRBV21-1,TGTGCCAGCAGCACTCCAGGACTAGCGGGAGGGCCTGGCCCCTACAATGAGCAGTTCTTC,CASSTPGLAGGPGPYNEQFF
TRBJ2-1,.,.,TRBV5-1,TGCGCCAGCAGCTTGCTGCCAGGGAATAATGAGCAGTTCTTC,CASSLLPGNNEQFF
TRBJ2-3,.,TRBD2,TRBV27,TGTGCCAGCAGTCCCACCGGACTAGGGGATACGCAGTATTTT,CASSPTGLGDTQYF
TRBJ1-1,few,TRBD1,TRBV5-1,TGCGCCAGCAGCGGACAGGGTGGATGGACTGAAGCTTTCTTT,CASSGQGGWTEAFF
TRBJ2-5,.,.,TRBV7-3,TGTGCCAGCAGCTTAACCGGAGGGGACAGCCAAGAGACCCAGTACTTC,CASSLTGGDSQETQYF
TRBJ2-3,.,TRBD2,TRBV2,TGTGCCAGCATTACCGGCTTAGCGGGAGCATGGTATTTT,CASITGLAGAWYF
TRBJ1-3,.,TRBD1,TRBV7-9,TGTGCCAGCAGCTCCAGGGGGCATTTTGGAAACACCATATATTTT,CASSSRGHFGNTIYF
TRBJ1-3,.,.,TRBV6-6,TGTGCCAGCAGCGCCCGGAGCTCTGGAAACACCATATATTTT,CASSARSSGNTIYF
TRBJ2-1,.,TRBD2,TRBV18,TGTGCCAGCTCCAGCGGGAGTATCGATGAGCAGTTCTTC,CASSSGSIDEQFF
TRBJ2-1,.,.,TRBV4-3,TGCGCCAGCAGCCAAGAGGGCGGACTAAGCTCCTACAATGAGCAGTTCTTC,CASSQEGGLSSYNEQFF
TRBJ1-2,.,TRBD1,TRBV25-1,TGTGCCAGCTGGACAGGGTACGGCTACACCTTC,CASWTGYGYTF
TRBJ2-1,.,.,TRBV12-5,TGTGCTAGTGGTTTGTCTAGGAACAATGAGCAGTTCTTC,CASGLSRNNEQFF
TRBJ2-7,few,TRBD2,TRBV5-6,TGTGCCAGCAATCTAGCGGGAAAGGTTTCCTACGAGCAGTACTTC,CASNLAGKVSYEQYF
TRBJ1-5,.,TRBD1,TRBV19,TGTGCCAGTAGTATTCTTAAGACAGGGGTCAAGCCCCAGCATTTT,CASSILKTGVKPQHF
TRBJ1-4,few,TRBD1,TRBV6-5,TGTGCCAGCAGTCCGGACAGGGGGGGTGAAAAACTGTTTTTT,CASSPDRGGEKLFF
TRBJ1-6,.,.,TRBV7-6,TGTGCCAGCAGCTTAGCGGGAGTTGGGGAGGGCAATTCACCCCTCCACTTT,CASSLAGVGEGNSPLHF